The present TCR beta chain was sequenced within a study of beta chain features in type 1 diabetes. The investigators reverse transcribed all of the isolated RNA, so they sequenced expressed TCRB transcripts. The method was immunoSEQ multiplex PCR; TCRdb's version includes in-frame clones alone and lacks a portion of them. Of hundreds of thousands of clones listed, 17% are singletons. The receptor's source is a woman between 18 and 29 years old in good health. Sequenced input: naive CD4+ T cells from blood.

This CDR3 is CASSSYGEGAKTQYF. In DNA form, the CDR3 reads TGTGCCAGCAGCTCCTATGGGGAGGGAGCGAAGACCCAGTACTTC. The chain carries TRBV7-2 and TRBJ2-5; 7 nucleotides agree with TRBD2. CDR3 length: 15 residues. Germline V gene lookup returns CDR1 SGHTA and CDR2 FQGNSA. With V trimmed by 4 bases and J by 6 bases, 11 bases remained unmatched.